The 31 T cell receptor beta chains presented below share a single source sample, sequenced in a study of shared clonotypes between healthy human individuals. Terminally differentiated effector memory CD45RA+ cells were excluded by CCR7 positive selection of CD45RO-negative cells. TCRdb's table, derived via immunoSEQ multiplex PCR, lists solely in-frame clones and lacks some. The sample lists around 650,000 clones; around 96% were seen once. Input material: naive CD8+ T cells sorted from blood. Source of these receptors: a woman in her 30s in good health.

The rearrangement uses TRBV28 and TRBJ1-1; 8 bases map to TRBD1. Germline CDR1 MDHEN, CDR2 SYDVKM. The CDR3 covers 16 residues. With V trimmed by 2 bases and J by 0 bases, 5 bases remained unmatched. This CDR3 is CASSLPGQGMNTEAFF. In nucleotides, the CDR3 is TGTGCCAGCAGTTTACCCGGACAGGGTATGAACACTGAAGCTTTCTTT.

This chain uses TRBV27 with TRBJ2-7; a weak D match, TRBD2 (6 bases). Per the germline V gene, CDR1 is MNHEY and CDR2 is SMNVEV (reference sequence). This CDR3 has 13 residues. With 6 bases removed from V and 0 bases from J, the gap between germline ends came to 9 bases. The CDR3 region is CASRGTASYEQYF. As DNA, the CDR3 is TGTGCCAGCAGGGGGACTGCCTCCTACGAGCAGTACTTC.

Here the CDR3 reads CASSLSFREGTYNEQFF. Here the CDR3 DNA reads TGTGCCAGCAGTTTATCGTTCAGGGAAGGTACCTACAATGAGCAGTTCTTC. This chain connects TRBV27 to TRBJ2-1, with a possible D match to TRBD1 (5 bases). The V and J ends lost 0 bases and 2 bases respectively, with 14 bases between them. Per the germline V gene, CDR1 is MNHEY and CDR2 is SMNVEV (reference sequence). The CDR3 sequence is 17 residues long.

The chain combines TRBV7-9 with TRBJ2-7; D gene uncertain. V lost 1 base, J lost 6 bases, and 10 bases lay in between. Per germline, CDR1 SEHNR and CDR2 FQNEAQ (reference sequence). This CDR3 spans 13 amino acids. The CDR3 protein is CASSLGLSSEQYF. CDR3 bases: TGTGCCAGCAGCTTAGGACTCTCGTCCGAGCAGTACTTC.

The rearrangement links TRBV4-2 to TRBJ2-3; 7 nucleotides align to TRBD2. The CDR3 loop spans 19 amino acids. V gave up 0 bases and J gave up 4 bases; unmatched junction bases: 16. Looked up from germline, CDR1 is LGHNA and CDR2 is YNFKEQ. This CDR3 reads CASSQERASGSSPADTQYF. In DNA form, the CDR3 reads TGTGCCAGCAGCCAAGAAAGGGCTAGCGGAAGCTCACCGGCAGATACGCAGTATTTT.

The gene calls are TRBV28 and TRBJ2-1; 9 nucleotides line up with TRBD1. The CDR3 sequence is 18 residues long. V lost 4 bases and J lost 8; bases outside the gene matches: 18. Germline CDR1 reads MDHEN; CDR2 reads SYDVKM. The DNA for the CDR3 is TGTGCCAGCAGTTGGCCCACGGGGCAAACAGGGGGCACGGATGAGCAGTTCTTC. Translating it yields CASSWPTGQTGGTDEQFF.

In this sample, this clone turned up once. The CDR3 loop is CASSQESVNEQFF. In DNA, the CDR3 is TGCGCCAGCAGCCAAGAATCGGTTAATGAGCAGTTCTTC. V and J are TRBV4-1 and TRBJ2-1; D remains ambiguous. Trimming removed 0 bases from V and 7 bases from J, with 7 bases in between. The germline V gene encodes CDR1 MGHRA and CDR2 YSYEKL. The length of the CDR3 is 13 residues.

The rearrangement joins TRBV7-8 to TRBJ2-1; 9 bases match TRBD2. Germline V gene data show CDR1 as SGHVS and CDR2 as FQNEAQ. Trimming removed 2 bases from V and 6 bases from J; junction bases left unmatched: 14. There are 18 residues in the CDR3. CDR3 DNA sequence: TGTGCCAGCAGCTTACCCTATAGCGCTAGCGGGAATTTCAATGAGCAGTTCTTC. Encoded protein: CASSLPYSASGNFNEQFF.

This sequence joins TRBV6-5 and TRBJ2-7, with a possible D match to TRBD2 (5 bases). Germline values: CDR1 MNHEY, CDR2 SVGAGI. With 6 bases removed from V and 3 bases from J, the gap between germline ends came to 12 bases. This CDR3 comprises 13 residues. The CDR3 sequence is CASRTGVVYEQYF. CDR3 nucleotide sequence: TGTGCCAGCAGAACCGGGGTCGTCTACGAGCAGTACTTC.

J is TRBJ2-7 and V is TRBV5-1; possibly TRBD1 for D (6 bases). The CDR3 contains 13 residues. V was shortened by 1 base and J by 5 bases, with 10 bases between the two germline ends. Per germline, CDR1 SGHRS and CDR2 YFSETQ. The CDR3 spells CASSLQGSNEQYF. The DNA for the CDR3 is TGCGCCAGCAGCTTGCAGGGGTCCAACGAGCAGTACTTC.

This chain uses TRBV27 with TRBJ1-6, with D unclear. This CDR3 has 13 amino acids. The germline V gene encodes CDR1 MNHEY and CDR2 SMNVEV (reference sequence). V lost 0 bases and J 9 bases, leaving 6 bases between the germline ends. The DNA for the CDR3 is TGTGCCAGCAGTTTATCTGTCTCTTCACCCCTCCACTTT. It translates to CASSLSVSSPLHF.

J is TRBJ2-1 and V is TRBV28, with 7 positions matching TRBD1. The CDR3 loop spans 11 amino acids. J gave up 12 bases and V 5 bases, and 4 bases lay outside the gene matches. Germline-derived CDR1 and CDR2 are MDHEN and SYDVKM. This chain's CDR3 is CASSQTGMQFF. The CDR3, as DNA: TGTGCCAGCAGTCAGACAGGGATGCAGTTCTTC.

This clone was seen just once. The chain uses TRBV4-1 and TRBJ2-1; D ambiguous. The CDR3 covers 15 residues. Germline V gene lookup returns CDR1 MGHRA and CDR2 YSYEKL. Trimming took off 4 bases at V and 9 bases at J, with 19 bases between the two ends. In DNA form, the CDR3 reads TGCGCCAGCAGCCGGAGCGTGATGGGCTTTGGTGAGCAGTTCTTC. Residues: CASSRSVMGFGEQFF.

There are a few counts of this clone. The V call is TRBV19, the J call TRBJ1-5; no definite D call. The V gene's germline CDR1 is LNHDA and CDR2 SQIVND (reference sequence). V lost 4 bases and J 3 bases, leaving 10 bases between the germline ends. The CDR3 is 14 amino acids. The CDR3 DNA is TGTGCCAGTAGTACCTGGCAGAACAATCAGCCCCAGCATTTT. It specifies CASSTWQNNQPQHF.

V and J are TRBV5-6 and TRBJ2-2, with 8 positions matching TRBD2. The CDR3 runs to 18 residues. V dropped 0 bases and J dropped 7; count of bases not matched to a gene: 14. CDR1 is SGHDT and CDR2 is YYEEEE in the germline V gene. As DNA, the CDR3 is TGTGCCAGCAGCTTGGAGAATGCGGGAGGCCGAAAGATCGGGGAGCTGTTTTTT. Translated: CASSLENAGGRKIGELFF.

The CDR3 reads CASSSDPYSSYEQYF. CDR3 DNA sequence: TGTGCCAGCAGCTCTGACCCGTACTCCTCCTACGAGCAGTACTTC. The V and J genes are TRBV5-4 and TRBJ2-7, with unresolved D. V lost 3 bases and J 0 bases, leaving 13 bases between the germline ends. The CDR3 loop spans 15 amino acids. The germline gives CDR1 SGHNT, CDR2 YYREEE (reference sequence).

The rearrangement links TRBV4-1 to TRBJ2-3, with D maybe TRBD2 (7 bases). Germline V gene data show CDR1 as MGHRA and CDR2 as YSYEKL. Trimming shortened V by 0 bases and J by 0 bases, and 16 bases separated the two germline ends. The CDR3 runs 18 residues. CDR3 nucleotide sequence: TGCGCCAGCAGCCAAGATGGGGGGCTACTAGCGAGCACAGATACGCAGTATTTT. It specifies CASSQDGGLLASTDTQYF.

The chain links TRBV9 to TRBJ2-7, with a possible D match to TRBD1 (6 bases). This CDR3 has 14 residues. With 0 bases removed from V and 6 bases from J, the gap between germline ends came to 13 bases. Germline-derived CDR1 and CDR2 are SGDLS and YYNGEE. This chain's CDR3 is CASSVVLGASEQYF. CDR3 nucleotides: TGTGCCAGCAGCGTAGTTCTGGGGGCGAGCGAGCAGTACTTC.

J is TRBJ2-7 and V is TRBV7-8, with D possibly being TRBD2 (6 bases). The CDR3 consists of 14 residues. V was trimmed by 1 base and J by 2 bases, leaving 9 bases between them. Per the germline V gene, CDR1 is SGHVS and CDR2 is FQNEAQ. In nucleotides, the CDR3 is TGTGCCAGCAGCTTAGAGGGAGGTCCCTACGAGCAGTACTTC. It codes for CASSLEGGPYEQYF. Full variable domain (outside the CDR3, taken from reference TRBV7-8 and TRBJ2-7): GAGVSQSPRYKVAKRGQDVALRCDPISGHVSLFWYQQALGQGPEFLTYFQNEAQLDKSGLPSDRFFAERPEGSVSTLKIQRTQQEDSAVYLCASSLEGGPYEQYFGPGTRLTVT.

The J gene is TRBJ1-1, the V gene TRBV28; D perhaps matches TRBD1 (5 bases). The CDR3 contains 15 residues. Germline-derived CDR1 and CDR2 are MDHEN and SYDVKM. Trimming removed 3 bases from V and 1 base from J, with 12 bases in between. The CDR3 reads CASSFRGYANTEAFF. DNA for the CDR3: TGTGCCAGCAGTTTTCGGGGGTACGCGAACACTGAAGCTTTCTTT. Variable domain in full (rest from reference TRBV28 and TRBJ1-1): DVKVTQSSRYLVKRTGEKVFLECVQDMDHENMFWYRQDPGLGLRLIYFSYDVKMKEKGDIPEGYSVSREKKERFSLILESASTNQTSMYLCASSFRGYANTEAFFGQGTRLTVV.

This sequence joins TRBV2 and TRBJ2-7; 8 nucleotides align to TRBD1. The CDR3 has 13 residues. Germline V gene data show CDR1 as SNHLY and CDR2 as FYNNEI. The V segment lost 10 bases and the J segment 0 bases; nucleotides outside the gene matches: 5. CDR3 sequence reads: CATLDRGSYEQYF. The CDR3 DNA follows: TGTGCCACCCTCGACAGGGGCTCCTACGAGCAGTACTTC.

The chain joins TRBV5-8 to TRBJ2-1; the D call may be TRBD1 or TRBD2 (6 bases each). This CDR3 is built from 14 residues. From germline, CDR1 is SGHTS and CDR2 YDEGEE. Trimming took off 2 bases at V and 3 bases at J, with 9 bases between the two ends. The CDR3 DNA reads TGTGCCAGCAGCTTAGGGGGGTTCTACAATGAGCAGTTCTTC. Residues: CASSLGGFYNEQFF.

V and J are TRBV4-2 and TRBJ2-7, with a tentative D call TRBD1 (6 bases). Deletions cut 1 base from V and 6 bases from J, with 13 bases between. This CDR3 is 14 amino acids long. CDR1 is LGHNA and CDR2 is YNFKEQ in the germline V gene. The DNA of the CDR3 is TGTGCCAGCAGCCAAGGTCAGGGGAAGGTCGAGCAGTACTTC. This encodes CASSQGQGKVEQYF.

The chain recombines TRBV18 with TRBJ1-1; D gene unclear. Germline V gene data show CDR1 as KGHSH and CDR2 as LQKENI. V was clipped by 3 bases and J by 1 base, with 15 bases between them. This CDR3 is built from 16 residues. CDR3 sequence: CASSPLPAGENTEAFF. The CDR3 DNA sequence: TGTGCCAGCTCACCTCTCCCGGCAGGCGAGAACACTGAAGCTTTCTTT. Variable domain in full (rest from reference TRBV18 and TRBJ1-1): NAGVMQNPRHLVRRRGQEARLRCSPMKGHSHVYWYRQLPEEGLKFMVYLQKENIIDESGMPKERFSAEFPKEGPSILRIQQVVRGDSAAYFCASSPLPAGENTEAFFGQGTRLTVV.

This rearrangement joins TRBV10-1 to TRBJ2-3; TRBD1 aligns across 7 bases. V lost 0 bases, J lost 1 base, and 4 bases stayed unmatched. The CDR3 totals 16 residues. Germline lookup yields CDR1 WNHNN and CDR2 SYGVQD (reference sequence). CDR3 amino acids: CASSESSGQGTDTQYF. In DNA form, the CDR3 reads TGCGCCAGCAGTGAGTCGTCAGGACAGGGCACAGATACGCAGTATTTT.

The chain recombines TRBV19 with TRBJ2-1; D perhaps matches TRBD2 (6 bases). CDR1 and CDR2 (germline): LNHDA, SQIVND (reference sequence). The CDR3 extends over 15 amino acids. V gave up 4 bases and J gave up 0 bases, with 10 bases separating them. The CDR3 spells CASSNSGYSYNEQFF. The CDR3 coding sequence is TGTGCCAGTAGTAATAGCGGCTACTCCTACAATGAGCAGTTCTTC.

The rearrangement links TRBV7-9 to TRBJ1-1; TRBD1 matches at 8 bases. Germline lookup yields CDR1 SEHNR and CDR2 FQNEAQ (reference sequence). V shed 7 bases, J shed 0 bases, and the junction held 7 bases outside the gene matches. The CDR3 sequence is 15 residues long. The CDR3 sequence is CASTRTGRMNTEAFF. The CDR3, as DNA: TGTGCCAGCACCCGGACAGGGCGTATGAACACTGAAGCTTTCTTT.

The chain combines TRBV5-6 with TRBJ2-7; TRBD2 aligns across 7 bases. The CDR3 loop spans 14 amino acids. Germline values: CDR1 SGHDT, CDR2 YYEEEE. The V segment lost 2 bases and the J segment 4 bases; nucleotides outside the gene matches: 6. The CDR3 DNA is TGTGCCAGCAGCTTTGGGACTAAGAGGTACGAGCAGTACTTC. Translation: CASSFGTKRYEQYF.

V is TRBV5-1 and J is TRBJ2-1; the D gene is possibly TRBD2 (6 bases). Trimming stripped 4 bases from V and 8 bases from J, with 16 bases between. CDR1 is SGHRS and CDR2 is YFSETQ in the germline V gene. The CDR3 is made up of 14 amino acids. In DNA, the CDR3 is TGCGCCAGCAGCGCCCAGGCTGGGGAGGATGAGCAGTTCTTC. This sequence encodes CASSAQAGEDEQFF.

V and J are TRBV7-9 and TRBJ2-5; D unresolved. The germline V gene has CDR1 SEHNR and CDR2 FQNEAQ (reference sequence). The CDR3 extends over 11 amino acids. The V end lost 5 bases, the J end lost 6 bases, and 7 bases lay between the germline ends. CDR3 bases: TGTGCCAGCAGCCCAGCAAAGACCCAGTACTTC. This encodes CASSPAKTQYF.

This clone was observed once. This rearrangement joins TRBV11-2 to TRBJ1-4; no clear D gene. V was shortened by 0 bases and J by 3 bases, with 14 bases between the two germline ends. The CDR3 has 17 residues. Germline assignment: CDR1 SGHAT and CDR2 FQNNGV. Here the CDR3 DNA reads TGTGCCAGCAGCTTAGAGGGTGGAGGGTCACCTAATGAAAAACTGTTTTTT. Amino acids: CASSLEGGGSPNEKLFF.